These 26 T cell receptor beta chains were all obtained from the same sample, sequenced in a study of breast tumors, draining lymph nodes, adjacent tissues. Axillary draining lymph nodes of breast cancer patients supplied the node samples. TCRdb independently ran MiXCR on the multiplex PCR reads; one entry per CDR3 protein. The repertoire includes fewer than 90,000 distinct CDR3 sequences, around 28% of them detected once, and 8.1% sits in the top ten. Sequenced: axillary lymph node tissue. These receptors were collected from a female donor with breast cancer. Some clones in this sample may be carry-over from other donors' samples.

The count of this clonotype is one. Just one base apart from a much larger clone, this may be a read error. The V gene is TRBV5-1, the J gene TRBJ1-1, with D unresolved. Germline V gene data show CDR1 as SGHRS and CDR2 as YFSETQ. CDR3 length: 14 residues. The CDR3 spells CASSLAATNTEALF. The CDR3 DNA is TGCGCCAGCAGCTTGGCTGCCACGAACACTGAAGCTCTCTTT.

Notes on this clonotype: The CDR3 end shows no conserved phenylalanine or tryptophan, and so a read error is likely. The chain carries TRBV20-1 and TRBJ2-3; 7 nucleotides align to TRBD2. The CDR3 has 14 residues. The germline CDR1 and CDR2 sequences are DFQATT and SNEGSKA (reference sequence). The CDR3 is CSARASGLTDTQYL. CDR3 DNA: TGCAGTGCCAGAGCTAGCGGCCTCACAGATACGCAGTATCTT.

This clonotype came up many times. The chain recombines TRBV20-1 with TRBJ2-7; no clear D gene. Germline-derived CDR1 and CDR2 are DFQATT and SNEGSKA (reference sequence). V lost 1 base, J lost 6 bases, and 7 bases lay in between. The CDR3 extends over 11 amino acids. The DNA of the CDR3 is TGCAGTGCTAGAGTCCCCCCCGAGCAGTACTTC. Its protein is CSARVPPEQYF.

This clonotype showed up many times. This chain uses TRBV2 with TRBJ2-3; D is uncertain. The V gene's germline CDR1 is SNHLY and CDR2 FYNNEI. CDR3 size: 17 residues. V was clipped by 0 bases and J by 1 base, with 14 bases between them. The chain's CDR3 is CASSEASLVAGTDTQYF. The CDR3 DNA is TGTGCCAGCAGTGAAGCCTCGTTGGTTGCGGGCACAGATACGCAGTATTTT.

This clonotype occurred many times. The chain is built from TRBV11-2 and TRBJ2-2; no clear D. CDR1 and CDR2 from the germline V gene are SGHAT and FQNNGV. The V end lost 2 bases, the J end lost 6 bases, and 10 bases lay between the germline ends. The CDR3 is 14 amino acids. The CDR3 nucleotides read TGTGCCAGCAGCTTAATGGGATCGGCCGGGGAGCTGTTTTTT. Residues: CASSLMGSAGELFF. The variable domain in full, with the rest retrieved from reference TRBV11-2 and TRBJ2-2, is EAGVAQSPRYKIIEKRQSVAFWCNPISGHATLYWYQQILGQGPKLLIQFQNNGVVDDSQLPKDRFSAERLKGVDSTLKIQPAKLEDSAVYLCASSLMGSAGELFFGEGSRLTVL.

This clonotype was detected many times. V usage is TRBV20-1 and J usage is TRBJ2-1, with 8 bases matching TRBD1. Per the germline V gene, CDR1 is DFQATT and CDR2 is SNEGSKA (reference sequence). The CDR3 is 14 residues long. V trimming: 6 bases; J trimming: 7 bases; junction bases outside the gene matches: 11. DNA of the CDR3: TGCAGTGCCAGCGACAGGGGAGAGTGGAATGAGCAGTTCTTC. This codes for CSASDRGEWNEQFF.

This clonotype was observed at least ten times. The chain has TRBV4-3 and TRBJ2-3; D unresolved. Trimming cost V 0 bases and J 1 base, with 5 bases left between them. CDR3 length equals 14 residues. Germline loops: CDR1 LGHNA, CDR2 YSLEER. This CDR3 reads CASSQETGTDTQYF. In DNA form, the CDR3 reads TGCGCCAGCAGCCAAGAGACGGGCACAGATACGCAGTATTTT.

A word on this clonotype: A much larger clone is a single base away; this may be a read error. The chain uses TRBV11-2 and TRBJ2-1; TRBD2 matches at 7 bases. Looked up from germline, CDR1 is SGHAT and CDR2 is FQNNGV. The CDR3 spans 17 residues. The CDR3 loop is CASSPGPGPAGLNEQLF. The CDR3 DNA sequence: TGTGCCAGCAGCCCAGGACCGGGACCAGCGGGACTGAATGAGCAGCTCTTC.

This rearrangement joins TRBV20-1 to TRBJ2-1; 11 bases match TRBD2. CDR1 is DFQATT, CDR2 SNEGSKA, per germline (reference sequence). The CDR3 is 14 amino acids. V lost 3 bases to trimming and J lost 3 bases; unmatched junction nucleotides: 1. The CDR3 protein is CSASTSGSYNEQFF. The CDR3 DNA follows: TGCAGTGCTAGCACTAGCGGGAGCTACAATGAGCAGTTCTTC.

This clonotype was seen ten or more times. The chain couples TRBV6-1 to TRBJ2-7; D remains unclear. The CDR3 loop spans 10 amino acids. V lost 10 bases and J lost 2, with 6 bases in between. Per the germline V gene, CDR1 is MNHNS and CDR2 is SASEGT. The CDR3 bases are TGTGCCATCGCGGCCTACGAGCAGTACTTC. This codes for CAIAAYEQYF.

Note on this clonotype: In this CDR3 the conserved last residue, phenylalanine or tryptophan, is missing, so a read error is likely. The rearrangement links TRBV5-6 to TRBJ1-2; possibly TRBD1 for D (6 bases). CDR1 is SGHDT and CDR2 is YYEEEE in the germline V gene. The length of the CDR3 is 16 residues. Trimming took 3 bases from V and 7 from J, leaving 22 bases between them. This chain's CDR3 is CASSSRTASQIGGYTS. Here the CDR3 DNA reads TGTGCCAGCAGCTCCAGGACAGCATCTCAGATCGGTGGCTACACCTCC.

Many counts were recorded for this clonotype. The V and J genes are TRBV9 and TRBJ2-3, with TRBD2 identical over 8 bases. Losses at the gene ends were 5 bases for V and 2 bases for J; bases not matched to a gene: 7. The CDR3 extends over 15 amino acids. Germline V CDR1 and CDR2: SGDLS, YYNGEE. The CDR3 coding sequence is TGTGCCAGCAGTCGACTAGCGCGCGACACAGATACGCAGTATTTT. It is translated as CASSRLARDTDTQYF.

This clonotype occurred many times. The V call is TRBV30, the J call TRBJ1-3; unclear D gene. V dropped 1 base and J dropped 3 bases, with 4 bases sitting between them. CDR1 and CDR2 (germline): GTSNPN, SVGIG (reference sequence). This CDR3 spans 12 amino acids. DNA of the CDR3: TGTGCCTGGAGTGACGGTGGAAACACCATATATTTT. This gives the protein CAWSDGGNTIYF.

This clonotype was recorded at least ten times. The J gene is TRBJ1-2, the V gene TRBV9; D is possibly TRBD1 (5 bases). V was pared by 1 base and J by 2 bases, with 12 bases between. The CDR3 is 15 residues long. Germline V gene data show CDR1 as SGDLS and CDR2 as YYNGEE. The CDR3 region has the DNA TGTGCCAGCAGCGTATACGGGACGCCAAACTATGGCTACACCTTC. Amino acid sequence: CASSVYGTPNYGYTF.

This clonotype was counted ten times or more. The chain carries TRBV7-2 and TRBJ1-2; 12 nucleotides match TRBD1. The CDR3 covers 15 residues. V gave up 5 bases and J gave up 6 bases; unmatched junction bases: 7. In germline, CDR1 is SGHTA, CDR2 FQGNSA. CDR3 in amino acids: CASSLTGTGGDGYTF. The DNA of the CDR3 is TGTGCCAGCAGCCTCACCGGGACAGGGGGCGATGGCTACACCTTC.

Worth noting for this clonotype: At one end, the junction sequence differs from germline, possibly due to a read error. The rearrangement uses TRBV29-1 and TRBJ2-6; D is tentatively TRBD1 or TRBD2 (6 bases each). Germline-derived CDR1 and CDR2 are SQVTM and ANQGSEA. CDR3 length equals 12 residues. CDR3: CSVRRGANVLTF. The CDR3 DNA is TGCAGCGTGCGAAGGGGGGCCAACGTCCTGACCTTC.

This clonotype was observed at least ten times. The J gene is TRBJ1-2, the V gene TRBV30, with 7 bases aligning to TRBD1. Germline V gene lookup returns CDR1 GTSNPN and CDR2 SVGIG (reference sequence). The junction had 4 bases not matched to a gene; V was cut back by 3 bases and J by 0 bases. CDR3 length: 14 residues. DNA of the CDR3: TGTGCCTGGAGCCGGGACAGCGCTAACTATGGCTACACCTTC. Translation gives CAWSRDSANYGYTF.

This clonotype was seen many times. The V gene is TRBV6-2 or TRBV6-3, the J gene TRBJ1-5; D is unclear. This CDR3 is 14 amino acids long. The V and J ends lost 7 bases and 1 base respectively, with 11 bases between them. Germline CDR1 MNHEY, CDR2 SVGEGT. CDR3 region: CASTRAASNQPQHF. CDR3 DNA: TGTGCCAGCACCCGGGCAGCAAGCAATCAGCCCCAGCATTTT.

The DNA for the CDR3 is TGTGCCAGCAATACAGGGACAGTCTATGGCTACACCTTC. Amino acids: CASNTGTVYGYTF. The V gene is TRBV12-3 or TRBV12-4, the J gene TRBJ1-2; 7 bases are shared with TRBD1. The CDR3 totals 13 residues. The trim removed 7 bases at V and 4 bases at J, leaving 6 bases unmatched.

Ten or more counts support this clonotype. Possible read error: a much larger clone is one base away. This chain joins TRBV6-4 and TRBJ1-2, with a weak D call TRBD1 (5 bases). Germline V gene lookup returns CDR1 MRHNA and CDR2 SNTAGT. The CDR3 runs 15 residues. CDR3 sequence: CASSHSFSGLHGYTF. In DNA, the CDR3 is TGTGCCAGCAGTCACTCTTTTTCAGGGCTACATGGCTACACCTTC.

This clonotype was seen once. The CDR3: CSAMGTAPVEQYF. The CDR3 DNA sequence: TGCAGTGCTATGGGGACGGCGCCAGTCGAGCAGTACTTC. The chain combines TRBV20-1 with TRBJ2-7; D is possibly TRBD1 or TRBD2 (5 bases each). CDR3 length: 13 amino acids. Trimming took off 4 bases at V and 6 bases at J, with 16 bases between the two ends. Germline loops: CDR1 DFQATT, CDR2 SNEGSKA (reference sequence).

J is TRBJ2-2 and V is TRBV7-2, with D unresolved. The germline V gene has CDR1 SGHTA and CDR2 FQGNSA. The CDR3 has 10 residues. Between the trimmed V and J ends, which lost 8 bases and 7 bases, there was a span of 5 bases. In DNA, the CDR3 is TGTGCCAGCTCTAACGGGGAGCTGTTTTTT. Protein sequence: CASSNGELFF.

The chain employs TRBV6-1 and TRBJ2-2; 14 bases map to TRBD2. This CDR3 is 18 amino acids long. Trimming took 5 bases from V and 5 from J; bases not matched to a gene: 10. In germline, CDR1 is MNHNS, CDR2 SASEGT. CDR3 in amino acids: CASSYSTSGRAVTGELFF. The CDR3 nucleotides read TGTGCCAGCAGTTACTCGACTAGCGGGAGGGCCGTGACCGGGGAGCTGTTTTTT.

This clonotype was detected only a few times. At one end the junction does not follow the germline gene, possibly because of a read error. The CDR3: CSARSQRHYAQHF. CDR3 DNA sequence: TGCAGTGCTAGATCACAGAGGCACTACGCGCAGCACTTC. The rearrangement joins TRBV20-1 to TRBJ2-7, with D hard to call. There are 13 residues in the CDR3. Germline V CDR1 and CDR2: DFQATT, SNEGSKA (reference sequence).

Many counts were recorded for this clonotype. The V call is TRBV30, the J call TRBJ1-6; 8 nucleotides align to TRBD1. This CDR3 is 14 amino acids long. Germline V gives CDR1 GTSNPN, CDR2 SVGIG (reference sequence). V was clipped by 3 bases and J by 4 bases; unmatched bases: 2. CDR3 coding DNA: TGTGCCTGGAGACACAGGGGGTATAATTCACCCCTCCACTTT. Its protein is CAWRHRGYNSPLHF.

CDR3 in DNA: TGCGCCAGCAGCTTGTGGGACAACTATGGCTACACCTTC. Translating gives CASSLWDNYGYTF. The chain combines TRBV5-1 with TRBJ1-2; D may be TRBD1 (5 bases). Trimming removed 1 base from V and 2 bases from J, with 6 bases in between. The CDR3 totals 13 residues. Looked up from germline, CDR1 is SGHRS and CDR2 is YFSETQ.